This TCR beta chain was sequenced during a study of blood T cell repertoires in COVID-19. Here immunoSEQ multiplex PCR was the method, and the copy in TCRdb shows in-frame clones only, minus some. This sample yields 84,000 or so clones, of which approximately 82% are seen a single time; approximately 1.2% belongs to the top ten. The CDR3 totals 15 residues. Germline assignment: CDR1 SGHRS and CDR2 YFSETQ. Deletions cut 3 bases from V and 0 bases from J, with 10 bases between. The clonotype originates from a woman of 80 years or more with acute or convalescent COVID-19. The chain employs TRBV5-1 and TRBJ1-3; TRBD1 is a possible D gene (5 bases). Sequencing was performed on peripheral blood. The CDR3 DNA is TGCGCCAGCAGCTCTGGGGGGAACTCTGGAAACACCATATATTTT. It translates to CASSSGGNSGNTIYF.